This is a list of T cell receptor beta chains from one sample in a study of T cell responses to AZD1222 COVID-19 vaccine. Repertoires were generated with immunoSEQ multiplex PCR, while TCRdb's copy carries only in-frame clones and drops some. Of 150,000 to 200,000 clones in the sample, almost 95% are singletons; the top ten hold about 9.3%. The sample here was peripheral blood, taken on day 0 of AZD1222 vaccination. Every receptor here comes from an adult in good health. The CDR3 runs from the conserved cysteine through the conserved F or W. D genes are given only for firm matches. Rows may omit the clone size; those that give it use once, few, many or a size class.

CDR3 DNA | CDR3 protein | V gene | clone size | J gene | CDR3 length | D gene
TGCAGTGCTAGTAGGACGGCTTCCTATGGCTACACCTTC | CSASRTASYGYTF | TRBV20-1 | - | TRBJ1-2 | 13 | -
TGTGCCAGCAGACACCAGGGTAGGGACAATCAGCCCCAGCATTTT | CASRHQGRDNQPQHF | TRBV6-5 | - | TRBJ1-5 | 15 | -
TGCGCCAGCAGCCCGGGCAGGGTAGGTGGGGCCAACGTCCTGACTTTC | CASSPGRVGGANVLTF | TRBV5-1 | - | TRBJ2-6 | 16 | -
TGTGCCAGCAGTTTAAGGCGATACACTGAAGCTTTCTTT | CASSLRRYTEAFF | TRBV28 | - | TRBJ1-1 | 13 | -
TGTGCCAGCAGTCGACAGTTAAACCGGGCAGATACGCAGTATTTT | CASSRQLNRADTQYF | TRBV27 | - | TRBJ2-3 | 15 | -
TGTGCCAGCAGCTTTCAGGGTTCCTACAATGAGCAGTTCTTC | CASSFQGSYNEQFF | TRBV7-8 | - | TRBJ2-1 | 14 | -
TGTGCCAGCAGCCAAGATTCGGGGGGGGGCTATGGCTACACCTTC | CASSQDSGGGYGYTF | TRBV3-1/TRBV3-2 | - | TRBJ1-2 | 15 | -
TGTGCCAGCAGCGCCCGGGGGCTAGCGGGAGACAATGAGCAGTTCTTC | CASSARGLAGDNEQFF | TRBV9 | - | TRBJ2-1 | 16 | TRBD2
TGCAGCGTTGGATCCGGCAGGGGGGGCACAGATACGCAGTATTTT | CSVGSGRGGTDTQYF | TRBV29-1 | - | TRBJ2-3 | 15 | -
TGTGCCTCGGGCAGGGCCAACACTGAAGCTTTCTTT | CASGRANTEAFF | TRBV6-5 | - | TRBJ1-1 | 12 | -
TGCGCCAGCAGTTCGGGGCAGACCTATGGCTACACCTTC | CASSSGQTYGYTF | TRBV5-1 | - | TRBJ1-2 | 13 | -
TGCGCCAGCAGCTTGGGGCTTAGAGCCTCCTACAATGAGCAGTTCTTC | CASSLGLRASYNEQFF | TRBV5-1 | - | TRBJ2-1 | 16 | -
TGCGCCAGCAGCCACACTGCAGGGCCCTCTAGCACAGATACGCAGTATTTT | CASSHTAGPSSTDTQYF | TRBV4-1 | - | TRBJ2-3 | 17 | -
TGTGCCTGGAGTTTCATCGGACAGATACTACGCACAGATACGCAGTATTTT | CAWSFIGQILRTDTQYF | TRBV30 | - | TRBJ2-3 | 17 | -
TGTGCCAGCAGTTACCCCGCCCCCCCCACAGATACGCAGTATTTT | CASSYPAPPTDTQYF | TRBV6-5 | - | TRBJ2-3 | 15 | -
TGCAGTGCTAGTCAGGTAGTGAGCGGGAGTGGATTGGAGACCCAGTACTTC | CSASQVVSGSGLETQYF | TRBV20-1 | - | TRBJ2-5 | 17 | TRBD2
TGTGCCAGCAGTGAAGTTAGGGGCACTAGCACAGATACGCAGTATTTT | CASSEVRGTSTDTQYF | TRBV6-1 | - | TRBJ2-3 | 16 | -
TGTGCCAGCAGCCACCGGACGGGACTCCTGAACACTGAAGCTTTCTTT | CASSHRTGLLNTEAFF | TRBV11-2 | - | TRBJ1-1 | 16 | -
TGTGCCAGCAGCGCCCGGGTCTCCCCTAGAGAGACCCAGTACTTC | CASSARVSPRETQYF | TRBV9 | - | TRBJ2-5 | 15 | -
TGTGCCAGCAGGCCCGGACAGGGATGGGCTAACTATGGCTACACCTTC | CASRPGQGWANYGYTF | TRBV27 | - | TRBJ1-2 | 16 | TRBD1
TGTGCCAGTAGTATTGGCAGGACGGGCAATCAGCCCCAGCATTTT | CASSIGRTGNQPQHF | TRBV19 | - | TRBJ1-5 | 15 | -
TGTGCCAGCAGTTACTTGGGGGCGCAATTGGCTGAAGCTTTCTTT | CASSYLGAQLAEAFF | TRBV6-5 | once | TRBJ1-1 | 15 | -
TGTGCCAGCAGCTTAGGGGTTGGGAGCGCAGTAAACATTCAGTACTTC | CASSLGVGSAVNIQYF | TRBV11-1 | - | TRBJ2-4 | 16 | -
TGTGCCAGCAGCTTAGCGGGAGAGAGCAACTATGGCTACACCTTC | CASSLAGESNYGYTF | TRBV7-9 | - | TRBJ1-2 | 15 | -
TGTGCCAGCAGTCCGTCCGGGCCAAGGCCCGGGGAGCTGTTTTTT | CASSPSGPRPGELFF | TRBV28 | - | TRBJ2-2 | 15 | -